A selection of T cell receptor beta chains follows, all from one sample in a study of early T cells in non-severe SARS-CoV-2 infection. TCRdb reanalysed the 5' RACE reads using MiXCR and keeps one entry per CDR3 protein. The sample yields around 70,000 distinct CDR3 sequences, less than 15% seen once. The sequenced sample was whole blood. Source of these receptors: an adult who was a healthcare worker with PCR-confirmed SARS-CoV-2 infection or an uninfected control (not recorded which). CDR3s include the opening cysteine and the closing phenylalanine or tryptophan. Each record gives: V gene, D gene, clone size, CDR3 protein. The D gene is left open where the match is weak. Size is stated for part of the rows, as once, few or many counts, or as a class when the clone is expanded.

>TRBV3-1|NA|many
CASSHAQVYNEQFF
>TRBV3-1|TRBD2|NA
CASSKRTSGGLYEQYF
>TRBV29-1|NA|few
CSYQGLYNEQFF
>TRBV2|NA|NA
CASRGGQSSLRAVQKQYF
>TRBV6-1|NA|NA
CASSEWGQTSSYEQYF
>TRBV7-2|TRBD2|NA
CASSPLIVAGAGDTQYF
>TRBV12-3/TRBV12-4|NA|many
CASRPVNLNTQYF
>TRBV24-1|TRBD1|few
CATRGGQGIADTQYF
>TRBV20-1|NA|NA
CSAIRGTTDTQYF
>TRBV12-3/TRBV12-4|TRBD1|NA
CASSAGGTGPTQYF
>TRBV5-1|NA|NA
CASSLLGRDTEAFF
>TRBV6-2/TRBV6-3|NA|few
CASSYFPASYNEQFF
>TRBV27|NA|many
CASRPGTSNTGELFF
>TRBV3-1|TRBD1|NA
CASSQGTGGTLHF
>TRBV7-2|TRBD1|few
CASSLGQGKTYEQYF
>TRBV7-6|NA|few
CASSLSRMPVTQYF